This T cell receptor (beta chain) was identified in a study of T cell responses to AZD1222 COVID-19 vaccine (dated by TCRdb to about 2021). Broadly, across the study: AZD1222 recipients with second doses at about 4 weeks or about 12 weeks were pooled, because spike-specific TCR depth and breadth did not differ between schedules. A total of 240 or so trial participants underwent TCR sequencing, of whom roughly 210 had received two doses of AZD1222 and around 25 had received two doses of the MenACWY control vaccine. Trial participants were enrolled by age into subgroups of 18-55, 56-69 and 70-plus years, and roughly 160, 29 and 62 TCR-sequenced participants, respectively, were included in these subgroups. Overall results and qualifications from the work: Conclusions about previously exposed vaccinees were limited because only six AZD1222 recipients were SARS-CoV-2 seropositive at baseline. After two AZD1222 doses, both the breadth and the depth of spike-specific TCRs were significantly higher than at day 0 and than in MenACWY recipients. Most participants were white British and females outnumbered males, and the authors suggested that clonal diversity may have been underestimated. Vaccine-associated CD4 TCRs spanned the whole spike protein, with dominant responses in regions 160-218 and 743-854. Nearly half of unique spike-specific TCRs reportedly recognized epitopes outside regions mutated in the B.1.351 and B.1.1.7 variants. In the small 56-69-year group, the increase in depth fell short of significance, most likely because of low power. Because no samples from the day 14 peak response were available, repertoires could be characterized only after the peak T cell response.

Its CDR3 holds 14 amino acids, cysteine through phenylalanine. Left in the record is the CDR3 DNA by itself, 42 bases read in frame from the first base. Trimming takes 6 bases off V and 8 bases off J; junction bases not matched to a gene: 10. CDR1 and CDR2 are drawn from the germline V gene: SGHTA, FQGTGA. As for this clone: This receptor's antigen is unknown. One base away there is no much larger clone; base qualities are not given.

The CDR3 regions of human TCRbeta chains were analyzed by immunosequencing. Processing in the source paper ran as follows. Repertoire TCRs were checked for matches against a reference library of SARS-CoV-2-specific TCRs that had been generated using the MIRA antigen-specificity platform. Breadth was defined as the fraction of unique TCRs that were SARS-CoV-2-associated. Depth was defined as the fraction of total T cells that were SARS-CoV-2-associated. Each spike-specific TCR was assigned to its reactive spike region and to a CD4 or CD8 class using the MIRA data. Log10-transformed breadth and depth values were compared by one-way ANOVA with Sidak's multiple comparisons tests. Entries here come from immuneACCESS through TCRdb and include only in-frame sequences with V and J called. Some clones fail to appear in such tables; in the studies checked, an unresolved V gene covers under half of the shortfall, and the cause of the remainder is unknown. That table gives V, J and clone size, and the DNA gave D and trimming. This sample comprises about 100,000 clones, roughly 84% of them detected only once. The ten most abundant clones make up about 18% of the sample.

Explained via the paper, the time point label denotes: baseline before first vaccination. Vaccinee samples were obtained from the UK trials COV001 and COV002, which included a single-blind randomized controlled phase 2/3 trial of AZD1222 (ChAdOx1 nCoV-19) in healthy adults. For TCRbeta chain sequencing, PBMC samples were collected from trial participants at day 0 and at day 28 after the second dose. The chain couples TRBV7-3 to TRBJ2-1, and TRBD1 aligns with 7 junction nucleotides. This receptor was obtained from an adult in good health. Source: peripheral blood, taken on day 0 of AZD1222 vaccination. The DNA reads TGTGCCAGCAGACGAGAGGGCACAGGGGATGAGCAGTTCTTC. It translates to CASRREGTGDEQFF.